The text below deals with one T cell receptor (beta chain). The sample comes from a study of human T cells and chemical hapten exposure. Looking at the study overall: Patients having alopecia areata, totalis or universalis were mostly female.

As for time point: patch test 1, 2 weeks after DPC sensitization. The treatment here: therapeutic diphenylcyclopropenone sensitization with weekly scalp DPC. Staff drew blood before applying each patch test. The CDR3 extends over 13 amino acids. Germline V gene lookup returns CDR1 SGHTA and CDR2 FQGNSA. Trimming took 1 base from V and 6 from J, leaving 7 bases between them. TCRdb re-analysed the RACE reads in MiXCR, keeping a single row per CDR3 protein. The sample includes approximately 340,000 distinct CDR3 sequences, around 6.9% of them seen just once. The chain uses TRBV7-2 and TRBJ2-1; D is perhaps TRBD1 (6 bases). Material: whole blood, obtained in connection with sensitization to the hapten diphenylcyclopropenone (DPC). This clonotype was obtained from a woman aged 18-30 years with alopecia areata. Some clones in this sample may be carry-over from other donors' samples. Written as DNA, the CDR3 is TGTGCCAGCAGCTTAGGGACAGCCAATGAGCAGTTCTTC. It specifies CASSLGTANEQFF.